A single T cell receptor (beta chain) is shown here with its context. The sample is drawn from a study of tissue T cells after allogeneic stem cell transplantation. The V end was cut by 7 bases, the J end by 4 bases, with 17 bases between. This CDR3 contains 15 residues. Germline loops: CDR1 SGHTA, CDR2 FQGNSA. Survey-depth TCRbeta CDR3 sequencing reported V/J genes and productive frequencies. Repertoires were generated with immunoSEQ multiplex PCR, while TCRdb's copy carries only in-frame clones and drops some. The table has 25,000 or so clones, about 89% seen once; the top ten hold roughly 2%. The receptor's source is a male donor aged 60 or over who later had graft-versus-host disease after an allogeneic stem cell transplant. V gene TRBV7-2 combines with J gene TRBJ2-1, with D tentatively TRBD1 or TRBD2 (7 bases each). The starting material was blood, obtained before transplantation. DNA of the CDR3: TGTGCCAGCACCTACAGGGGAGGGTTTTACAATGAGCAGTTCTTC. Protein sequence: CASTYRGGFYNEQFF.